Shown below are 28 T cell receptor beta chains from a single sample sequenced in a study of blood T cell repertoires in COVID-19. Generated by immunoSEQ multiplex PCR, the TCRdb table keeps only in-frame clones and is missing some. In the table there are a few hundred thousand clones, 84% of which are singletons. Source material: peripheral blood. The receptors were sampled from a man aged 35 to 55 who had recovered from COVID-19.

The chain couples TRBV9 to TRBJ2-5; 10 positions agree with TRBD2. The CDR3 runs to 17 residues. Per the germline V gene, CDR1 is SGDLS and CDR2 is YYNGEE. The trim removed 0 bases at V and 5 bases at J, leaving 10 bases unmatched. CDR3 in amino acids: CASSVGASGSLGETQYF. The CDR3, as DNA: TGTGCCAGCAGCGTAGGGGCTAGCGGGAGCTTAGGGGAGACCCAGTACTTC.

V usage is TRBV4-1 and J usage is TRBJ2-1; 11 nucleotides agree with TRBD2. The CDR3 spans 17 residues. The ends lost 1 base at V and 8 bases at J; junction bases unmatched: 10. Germline CDR1 is MGHRA and CDR2 is YSYEKL. CDR3 loop: CASSQVILPSGRYEQFF. As DNA, the CDR3 is TGCGCCAGCAGCCAAGTAATCCTGCCTAGCGGGAGGTATGAGCAGTTCTTC.

This clone was counted between two and nine times. The V gene is TRBV15, the J gene TRBJ2-1; D is possibly TRBD2 (6 bases). This CDR3 comprises 15 residues. Germline V gene sequence: CDR1 LNHNV, CDR2 YYDKDF (reference sequence). The V end was cut by 1 base, the J end by 5 bases, with 12 bases between. As DNA, the CDR3 is TGTGCCACCAGCAGAGGGCGGGAAACCAACAATGAGCAGTTCTTC. It yields the protein CATSRGRETNNEQFF.

The chain has TRBV3-1 (or the pseudogene TRBV3-2) and TRBJ2-3, with D possibly being TRBD2 (5 bases). CDR1 LGHDT and CDR2 YNNKEL come from the germline V gene (reference sequence). Trimming removed 3 bases at V and 2 bases at J, with 9 bases between. CDR3 size: 14 residues. The CDR3 is CASSQEDSTDTQYF. The CDR3 DNA follows: TGTGCCAGCAGCCAGGAGGACTCCACAGATACGCAGTATTTT.

The gene calls are TRBV19 and TRBJ2-5; 7 bases are shared with TRBD2. Losses at the gene ends were 3 bases for V and 5 bases for J; bases not matched to a gene: 6. The CDR3 has 14 residues. The germline V gene encodes CDR1 LNHDA and CDR2 SQIVND (reference sequence). CDR3 sequence (DNA): TGTGCCAGTAGTATGGGGGGGTTCGGCGAGACCCAGTACTTC. Translating gives CASSMGGFGETQYF.

This clone was counted only a few times. V gene TRBV7-9 combines with J gene TRBJ2-7; D is possibly TRBD2 (5 bases). The germline gives CDR1 SEHNR, CDR2 FQNEAQ (reference sequence). The CDR3 covers 17 residues. Trimming removed 3 bases at V and 3 bases at J, with 21 bases between. CDR3 sequence: CASSFFLRAEAGYEQYF. The CDR3 DNA follows: TGTGCCAGCAGCTTTTTTCTACGGGCGGAGGCAGGCTACGAGCAGTACTTC.

The J gene is TRBJ1-2, the V gene TRBV5-1; 10 bases map to TRBD1. The CDR3 is made up of 14 amino acids. Germline-derived CDR1 and CDR2 are SGHRS and YFSETQ. Germline trimming cut 4 bases from V and 8 bases from J; bases unmatched to any gene: 8. The chain's CDR3 is CASSPGDRGFGYTF. Written as DNA, the CDR3 is TGCGCCAGCAGCCCGGGGGACAGGGGATTCGGCTACACCTTC.

This sequence joins TRBV7-6 and TRBJ1-6; D possibly corresponds to TRBD1 (6 bases). Between the trimmed V and J ends, which lost 5 bases and 5 bases, there was a span of 13 bases. The CDR3 totals 15 residues. CDR1 and CDR2 from the germline V gene are SGHVS and FNYEAQ. CDR3 sequence: CASSTADRNNSPLHF. DNA of the CDR3: TGTGCCAGCAGCACCGCGGACAGAAATAATTCACCCCTCCACTTT.

The DNA of the CDR3 is TGTGCCAGTAGTATAAGGGGACTAGCGGGAGAGGGGGGCACAGATACGCAGTATTTT. It encodes CASSIRGLAGEGGTDTQYF. The V call is TRBV19, the J call TRBJ2-3; 14 bases fit TRBD2. V gave up 2 bases and J gave up 1 base; unmatched junction bases: 8. The CDR3 covers 19 residues. Germline V gene sequence: CDR1 LNHDA, CDR2 SQIVND (reference sequence).

CDR3 nucleotides: TGTGCCAGCAGCTTAGTTGAGGGGCCCCAGCATTTT. Its protein product is CASSLVEGPQHF. The chain is built from TRBV7-9 and TRBJ1-5; D gene uncertain. This CDR3 has 12 residues. Germline-derived CDR1 and CDR2 are SEHNR and FQNEAQ (reference sequence). The germline V and J ends were trimmed by 1 base and 9 bases, with 7 bases remaining between them.

For the CDR3, the DNA is TGCAGCGTAGGGGTCCAACCGGGCGAGCAGTACTTC. It yields the protein CSVGVQPGEQYF. J is TRBJ2-7 and V is TRBV29-1; tentative D call: TRBD1 (5 bases). Trimming cost V 6 bases and J 6 bases, with 15 bases left between them. In germline, CDR1 is SQVTM, CDR2 ANQGSEA. CDR3 length equals 12 residues.

This rearrangement joins TRBV7-9 to TRBJ2-7; D is perhaps TRBD2 (6 bases). The CDR3 contains 15 residues. The germline V and J ends were trimmed by 5 bases and 2 bases, with 16 bases remaining between them. The V gene's germline CDR1 is SEHNR and CDR2 FQNEAQ (reference sequence). The CDR3 region is CASSRREAVTYEQYF. For the CDR3, the DNA is TGTGCCAGCAGCAGGAGGGAAGCCGTTACCTACGAGCAGTACTTC.

This clone appeared many times. The CDR3 coding sequence is TGTGCCAGCAGGGGGCGGGGGGGCGAGTATACGCAGTATTTT. Protein: CASRGRGGEYTQYF. The rearrangement links TRBV2 to TRBJ2-3; 9 nucleotides line up with TRBD2. Trimming at V came to 6 bases and at J to 7 bases, leaving 8 bases not matched to a gene. The germline V gene has CDR1 SNHLY and CDR2 FYNNEI. There are 14 residues in the CDR3. The entire variable domain, with the rest obtained from reference TRBV2 and TRBJ2-3, is as follows: EPEVTQTPSHQVTQMGQEVILRCVPISNHLYFYWYRQILGQKVEFLVSFYNNEISEKSEIFDDQFSVERPDGSNFTLKIRSTKLEDSAMYFCASRGRGGEYTQYFGPGTRLTVL.

This chain uses TRBV5-1 with TRBJ2-5; possible D gene TRBD1, 6 bases. This CDR3 has 17 residues. The germline CDR1 and CDR2 sequences are SGHRS and YFSETQ. Trimming shortened V by 0 bases and J by 5 bases, and 20 bases separated the two germline ends. CDR3 residues: CASSLEGDTGRGETQYF. The CDR3 nucleotides are TGCGCCAGCAGCTTGGAGGGGGATACGGGCCGTGGGGAGACCCAGTACTTC.

This rearrangement joins TRBV7-8 to TRBJ2-1, with D possibly matching TRBD2 (8 bases). This CDR3 region has 15 residues. Between the trimmed V and J ends, which lost 5 bases and 8 bases, there was a span of 19 bases. Germline-derived CDR1 and CDR2 are SGHVS and FQNEAQ. DNA of the CDR3: TGTGCCAGCAGCCCACTAGCGGCAGGGGGGTATGAGCAGTTCTTC. Its translation: CASSPLAAGGYEQFF.

CDR3 sequence: CASSRGLFLYNEQFF. The CDR3 nucleotides read TGTGCCAGCAGCCGGGGACTATTCCTCTACAATGAGCAGTTCTTC. The gene calls are TRBV11-2 and TRBJ2-1, with 7 bases that match TRBD2. V dropped 5 bases and J dropped 3; count of bases not matched to a gene: 7. The CDR3 consists of 15 residues. Germline V gene lookup returns CDR1 SGHAT and CDR2 FQNNGV.

The gene calls are TRBV2 and TRBJ1-1; 9 bases fit TRBD1. Germline values: CDR1 SNHLY, CDR2 FYNNEI. V shed 9 bases, J shed 5 bases, and the junction held 7 bases outside the gene matches. This CDR3 is 13 amino acids long. CDR3 region: CASEQGAGTEAFF. CDR3 sequence (DNA): TGTGCCAGTGAACAGGGGGCTGGAACTGAAGCTTTCTTT.

The gene calls are TRBV14 and TRBJ1-1; 9 nucleotides align to TRBD1. The CDR3 length is 16 residues. CDR1 and CDR2 from the germline V gene are SGHDN and FVKESK. V shed 0 bases, J shed 6 bases, and the junction held 8 bases outside the gene matches. The CDR3 sequence is CASSQDGTGRPAEAFF. In nucleotides, the CDR3 is TGTGCCAGCAGCCAAGACGGGACAGGGAGACCTGCTGAAGCTTTCTTT. Based on the CDR3 plus reference TRBV14 and TRBJ1-1, the full variable domain is EAGVTQFPSHSVIEKGQTVTLRCDPISGHDNLYWYRRVMGKEIKFLLHFVKESKQDESGMPNNRFLAERTGGTYSTLKVQPAELEDSGVYFCASSQDGTGRPAEAFFGQGTRLTVV.

The chain uses TRBV5-6 and TRBJ2-7; 10 positions agree with TRBD2. V trimming: 4 bases; J trimming: 6 bases; junction bases outside the gene matches: 10. The CDR3 has 15 amino acids. Germline-derived CDR1 and CDR2 are SGHDT and YYEEEE. CDR3 residues: CASSRSLGLAFEQYF. The CDR3 coding sequence is TGTGCCAGCAGCAGGTCATTGGGACTAGCGTTCGAGCAGTACTTC.

This clone was counted once. The genes are TRBV5-1 and TRBJ2-2, with D tentatively TRBD2 (6 bases). Deletions cut 4 bases from V and 5 bases from J, with 12 bases between. CDR1 SGHRS and CDR2 YFSETQ come from the germline V gene. The CDR3 runs to 14 residues. The CDR3 spells CASSTSLATGELFF. CDR3 DNA: TGCGCCAGCAGCACTTCACTAGCTACCGGGGAGCTGTTTTTT.

The chain uses TRBV2 and TRBJ1-3, with D uncertain. This CDR3 comprises 13 residues. Between the trimmed V and J ends, which lost 5 bases and 0 bases, there was a span of 5 bases. CDR1 and CDR2 from the germline V gene are SNHLY and FYNNEI. The CDR3 reads CASSSVSGNTIYF. CDR3 nucleotide sequence: TGTGCCAGCAGTTCTGTCTCTGGAAACACCATATATTTT. Variable domain in full (rest from reference TRBV2 and TRBJ1-3): EPEVTQTPSHQVTQMGQEVILRCVPISNHLYFYWYRQILGQKVEFLVSFYNNEISEKSEIFDDQFSVERPDGSNFTLKIRSTKLEDSAMYFCASSSVSGNTIYFGEGSWLTVV.

This clone was recorded a few times. DNA of the CDR3: TGTGCCAGCAGCTTAGGCCCGGGACTAGCAAACTACGAGCAGTACTTC. Protein product: CASSLGPGLANYEQYF. The V gene is TRBV7-8, the J gene TRBJ2-7, with 9 bases lining up with TRBD2. The V and J ends lost 1 base and 3 bases, in that order; junction bases with no gene match: 7. This CDR3 spans 16 amino acids. The germline CDR1 and CDR2 sequences are SGHVS and FQNEAQ.

This chain uses TRBV6-5 with TRBJ2-7; 7 nucleotides match TRBD2. Germline V gives CDR1 MNHEY, CDR2 SVGAGI. The CDR3 spans 15 residues. Unmatched junction bases numbered 6, after V lost 2 bases and J lost 2 bases. The CDR3 DNA is TGTGCCAGCAGTTACCAACAAGGACTAGCCTACGAGCAGTACTTC. Translated: CASSYQQGLAYEQYF.

The chain has TRBV5-1 and TRBJ1-1; D is undetermined. The germline V and J ends were trimmed by 0 bases and 5 bases, with 17 bases remaining between them. Germline CDR1 reads SGHRS; CDR2 reads YFSETQ. This CDR3 region has 16 residues. CDR3 coding DNA: TGCGCCAGCAGCTTGGTAAAGGTTCGGGGTAGGACTGAAGCTTTCTTT. Encoded protein: CASSLVKVRGRTEAFF.

The V and J genes are TRBV9 and TRBJ2-5, with D uncertain. The CDR3 sequence is 14 residues long. The V end lost 2 bases, the J end lost 3 bases, and 11 bases lay between the germline ends. Germline-derived CDR1 and CDR2 are SGDLS and YYNGEE. CDR3 protein: CASSVGPDKETQYF. CDR3 sequence (DNA): TGTGCCAGCAGCGTTGGCCCCGACAAAGAGACCCAGTACTTC.

This chain uses TRBV11-3 with TRBJ1-5; no reliable D call. The CDR3 has 14 residues. Trimming left V 3 bases short and J 1 base short, with 7 bases between. CDR1 is SGHNT, CDR2 YENEEA, per germline. The CDR3 spells CASSFVQSNQPQHF. As DNA, the CDR3 is TGTGCCAGCAGCTTTGTACAGAGCAATCAGCCCCAGCATTTT.

The V and J genes are TRBV5-4 and TRBJ2-7; 11 bases line up with TRBD1. CDR1 SGHNT and CDR2 YYREEE come from the germline V gene (reference sequence). There are 15 residues in the CDR3. The junction had 6 bases not matched to a gene; V was cut back by 4 bases and J by 3 bases. The CDR3 sequence: CASSRAGTGGYEQYF. The CDR3 nucleotides read TGTGCCAGCAGCCGAGCCGGGACAGGGGGCTACGAGCAGTACTTC.

In the case of this clone: This CDR3 is also generated by other DNA sequences in the sample. The V call is TRBV11-3, the J call TRBJ1-1; TRBD1 might be the D (6 bases). Trimming shortened V by 3 bases and J by 2 bases, and 7 bases separated the two germline ends. The CDR3 is 13 amino acids. CDR1 and CDR2 from the germline V gene are SGHNT and YENEEA. This CDR3 is CASSLTGNTEAFF. The DNA for the CDR3 is TGTGCCAGCAGCTTGACAGGAAACACTGAAGCTTTCTTT.